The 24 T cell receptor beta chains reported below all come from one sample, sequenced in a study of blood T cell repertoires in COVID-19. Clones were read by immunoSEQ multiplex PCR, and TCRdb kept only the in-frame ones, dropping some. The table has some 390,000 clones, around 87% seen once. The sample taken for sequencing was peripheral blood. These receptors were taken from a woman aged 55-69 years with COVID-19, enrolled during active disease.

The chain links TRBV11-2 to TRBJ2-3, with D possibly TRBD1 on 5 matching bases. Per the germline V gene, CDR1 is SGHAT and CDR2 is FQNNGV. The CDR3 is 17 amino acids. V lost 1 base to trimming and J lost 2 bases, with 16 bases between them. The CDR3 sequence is CASSLAARQSHTDTQYF. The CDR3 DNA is TGTGCCAGCAGCTTAGCGGCGCGACAGAGCCACACAGATACGCAGTATTTT.

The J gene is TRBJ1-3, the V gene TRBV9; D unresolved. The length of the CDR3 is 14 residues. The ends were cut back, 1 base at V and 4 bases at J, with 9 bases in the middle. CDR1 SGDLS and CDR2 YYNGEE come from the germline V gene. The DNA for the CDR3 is TGTGCCAGCAGCGTATCCGGGGTCGGAAACACCATATATTTT. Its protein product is CASSVSGVGNTIYF.

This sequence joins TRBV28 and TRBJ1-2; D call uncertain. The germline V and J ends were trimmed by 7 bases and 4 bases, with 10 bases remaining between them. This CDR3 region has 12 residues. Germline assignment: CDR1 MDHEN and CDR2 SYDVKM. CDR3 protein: CASTGVTYGYTF. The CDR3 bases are TGTGCCAGCACCGGAGTCACCTATGGCTACACCTTC.

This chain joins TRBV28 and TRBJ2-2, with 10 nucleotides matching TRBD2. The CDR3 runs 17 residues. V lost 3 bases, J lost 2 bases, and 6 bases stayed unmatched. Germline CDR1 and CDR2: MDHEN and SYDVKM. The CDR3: CASSLILAGVNTGELFF. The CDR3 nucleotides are TGTGCCAGCAGTTTGATTCTAGCGGGGGTCAACACCGGGGAGCTGTTTTTT. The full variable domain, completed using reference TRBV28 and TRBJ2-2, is DVKVTQSSRYLVKRTGEKVFLECVQDMDHENMFWYRQDPGLGLRLIYFSYDVKMKEKGDIPEGYSVSREKKERFSLILESASTNQTSMYLCASSLILAGVNTGELFFGEGSRLTVL.

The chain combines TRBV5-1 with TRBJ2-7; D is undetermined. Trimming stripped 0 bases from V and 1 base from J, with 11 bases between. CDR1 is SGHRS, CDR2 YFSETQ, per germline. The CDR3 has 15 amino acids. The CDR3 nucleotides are TGCGCCAGCAGCTTGGGATACAACCCTTCCTACGAGCAGTACTTC. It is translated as CASSLGYNPSYEQYF.

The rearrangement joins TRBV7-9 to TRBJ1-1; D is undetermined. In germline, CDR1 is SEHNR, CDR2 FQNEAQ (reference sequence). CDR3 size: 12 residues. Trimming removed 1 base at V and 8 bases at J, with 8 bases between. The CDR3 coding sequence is TGTGCCAGCAGCTTAGGATATCAGGAAGCTTTCTTT. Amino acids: CASSLGYQEAFF.

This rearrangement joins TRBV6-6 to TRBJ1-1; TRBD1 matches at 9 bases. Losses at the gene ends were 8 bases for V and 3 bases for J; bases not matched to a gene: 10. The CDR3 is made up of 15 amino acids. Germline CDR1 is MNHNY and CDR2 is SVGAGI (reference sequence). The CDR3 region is CASATGGVSYTEAFF. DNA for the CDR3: TGTGCCAGCGCTACAGGGGGCGTCTCGTACACTGAAGCTTTCTTT.

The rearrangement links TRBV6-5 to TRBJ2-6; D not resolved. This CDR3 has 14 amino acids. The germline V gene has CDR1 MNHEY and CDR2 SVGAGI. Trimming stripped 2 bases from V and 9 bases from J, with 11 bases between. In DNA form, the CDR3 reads TGTGCCAGCAGTTACGGAGAGCAGTTCAACGTCCTGACTTTC. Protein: CASSYGEQFNVLTF.

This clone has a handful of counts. In DNA form, the CDR3 reads TGTGCCAGCAGCCAAGATAACTATCCTTCTATCACAGATACGCAGTATTTT. Protein sequence: CASSQDNYPSITDTQYF. The chain is built from TRBV14 and TRBJ2-3, with D unclear. The V gene lost 0 bases and the J gene lost 2 bases, with 15 bases spanning the gap. Germline CDR1 reads SGHDN; CDR2 reads FVKESK. The CDR3 runs 17 residues.

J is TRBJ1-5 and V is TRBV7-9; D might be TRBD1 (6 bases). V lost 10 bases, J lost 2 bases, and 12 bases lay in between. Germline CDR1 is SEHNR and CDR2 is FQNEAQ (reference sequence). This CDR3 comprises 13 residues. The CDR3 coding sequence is TGTGCCACCGCGCGGGGGCGCAATCAGCCCCAGCATTTT. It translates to CATARGRNQPQHF.

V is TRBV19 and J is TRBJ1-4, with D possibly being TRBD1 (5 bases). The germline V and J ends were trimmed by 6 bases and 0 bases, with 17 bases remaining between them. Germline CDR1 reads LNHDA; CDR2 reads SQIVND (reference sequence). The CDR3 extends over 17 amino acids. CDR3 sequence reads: CASSKTRTGATNEKLFF. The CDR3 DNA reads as TGTGCCAGTAGCAAAACCCGGACGGGGGCAACTAATGAAAAACTGTTTTTT.

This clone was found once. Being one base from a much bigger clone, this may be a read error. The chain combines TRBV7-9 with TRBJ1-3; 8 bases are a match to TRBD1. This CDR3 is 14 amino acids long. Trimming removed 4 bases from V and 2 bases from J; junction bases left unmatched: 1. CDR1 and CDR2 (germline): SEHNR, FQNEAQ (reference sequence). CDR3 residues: CASSSQGAGNTIYF. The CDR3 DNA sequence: TGTGCCAGCAGCTCACAGGGGGCTGGAAACACCATATATTTT.

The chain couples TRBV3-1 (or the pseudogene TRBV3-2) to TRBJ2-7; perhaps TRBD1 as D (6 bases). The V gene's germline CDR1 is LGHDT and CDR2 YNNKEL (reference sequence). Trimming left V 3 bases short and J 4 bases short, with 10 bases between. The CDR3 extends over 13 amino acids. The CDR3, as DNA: TGTGCCAGCAGCCACAGGGGATCTTACGAGCAGTACTTC. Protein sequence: CASSHRGSYEQYF.

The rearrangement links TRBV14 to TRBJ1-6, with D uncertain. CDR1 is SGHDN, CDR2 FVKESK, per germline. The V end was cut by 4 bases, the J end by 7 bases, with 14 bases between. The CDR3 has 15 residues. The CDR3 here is CASSRSATRNSPLHF. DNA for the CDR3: TGTGCCAGCAGCCGTTCGGCCACGCGGAATTCACCCCTCCACTTT. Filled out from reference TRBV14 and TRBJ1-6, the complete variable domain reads EAGVTQFPSHSVIEKGQTVTLRCDPISGHDNLYWYRRVMGKEIKFLLHFVKESKQDESGMPNNRFLAERTGGTYSTLKVQPAELEDSGVYFCASSRSATRNSPLHFGNGTRLTVT.

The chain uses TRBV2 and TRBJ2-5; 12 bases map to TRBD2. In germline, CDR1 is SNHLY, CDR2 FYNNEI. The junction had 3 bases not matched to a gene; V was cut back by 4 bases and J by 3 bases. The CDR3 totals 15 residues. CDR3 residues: CASSAGLAGKETQYF. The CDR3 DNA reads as TGTGCCAGCAGTGCCGGACTAGCGGGGAAAGAGACCCAGTACTTC.

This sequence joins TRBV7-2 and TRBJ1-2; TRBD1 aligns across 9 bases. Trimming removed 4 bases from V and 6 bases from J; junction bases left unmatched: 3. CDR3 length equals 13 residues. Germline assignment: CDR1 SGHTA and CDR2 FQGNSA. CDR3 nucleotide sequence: TGTGCCAGCAGCTCAACAGGGGGCGATGGCTACACCTTC. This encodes CASSSTGGDGYTF.

CDR3 in amino acids: CASSFRGQTYGYTF. CDR3 DNA sequence: TGTGCCAGCAGCTTTAGGGGGCAAACCTATGGCTACACCTTC. The genes are TRBV5-6 and TRBJ1-2; TRBD1 agrees at 7 bases. The CDR3 runs to 14 residues. V was clipped by 2 bases and J by 4 bases; unmatched bases: 5. Germline CDR1 is SGHDT and CDR2 is YYEEEE.

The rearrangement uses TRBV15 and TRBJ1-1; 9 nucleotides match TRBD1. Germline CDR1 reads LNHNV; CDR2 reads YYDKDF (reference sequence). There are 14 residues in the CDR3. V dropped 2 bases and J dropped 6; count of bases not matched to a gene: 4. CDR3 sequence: CATSRRDRAPEAFF. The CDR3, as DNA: TGTGCCACCAGCAGAAGGGACAGGGCGCCTGAAGCTTTCTTT.

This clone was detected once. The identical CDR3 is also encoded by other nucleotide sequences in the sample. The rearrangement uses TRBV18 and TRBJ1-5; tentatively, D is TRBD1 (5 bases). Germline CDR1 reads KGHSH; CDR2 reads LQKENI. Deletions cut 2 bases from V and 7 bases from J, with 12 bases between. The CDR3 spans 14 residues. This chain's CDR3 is CASSPGQGGQPQHF. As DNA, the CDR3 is TGTGCCAGCTCACCAGGGCAGGGAGGGCAGCCCCAGCATTTT.

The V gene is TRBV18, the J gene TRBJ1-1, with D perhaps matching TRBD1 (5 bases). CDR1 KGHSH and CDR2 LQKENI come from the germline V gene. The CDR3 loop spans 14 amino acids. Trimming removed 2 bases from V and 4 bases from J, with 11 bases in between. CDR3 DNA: TGTGCCAGCTCACCATCTACAGGTTTCACTGAAGCTTTCTTT. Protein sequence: CASSPSTGFTEAFF.

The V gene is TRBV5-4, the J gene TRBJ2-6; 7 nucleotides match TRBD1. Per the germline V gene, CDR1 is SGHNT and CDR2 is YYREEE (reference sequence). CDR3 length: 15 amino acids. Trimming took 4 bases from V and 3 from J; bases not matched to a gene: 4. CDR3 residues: CASSMTGYGANVLTF. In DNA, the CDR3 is TGTGCCAGCAGCATGACAGGGTATGGGGCCAACGTCCTGACTTTC.

The DNA for the CDR3 is TGTGCCAGTAATATGGCGGGCGTCTATGGCTACACCTTC. Its protein product is CASNMAGVYGYTF. This chain joins TRBV19 and TRBJ1-2; no reliable D call. The germline V gene encodes CDR1 LNHDA and CDR2 SQIVND (reference sequence). The CDR3 runs to 13 residues. The V and J ends lost 7 bases and 4 bases respectively, with 13 bases between them.

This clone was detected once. CDR3 residues: CASSPRYQPQHF. CDR3 sequence (DNA): TGTGCCAGCAGTCCGAGGTATCAGCCCCAGCATTTT. The rearrangement links TRBV28 to TRBJ1-5; no firm D call. CDR1 is MDHEN and CDR2 is SYDVKM in the germline V gene. V shed 5 bases and J shed 5 bases, with 7 bases lying between them. This CDR3 has 12 residues. Supplemented by reference TRBV28 and TRBJ1-5, the full variable domain reads DVKVTQSSRYLVKRTGEKVFLECVQDMDHENMFWYRQDPGLGLRLIYFSYDVKMKEKGDIPEGYSVSREKKERFSLILESASTNQTSMYLCASSPRYQPQHFGDGTRLSIL.

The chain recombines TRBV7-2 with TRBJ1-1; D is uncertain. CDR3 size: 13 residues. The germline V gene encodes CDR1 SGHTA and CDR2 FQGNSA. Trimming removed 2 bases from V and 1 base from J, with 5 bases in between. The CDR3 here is CASSLSQNTEAFF. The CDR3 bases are TGTGCCAGCAGCTTATCCCAGAACACTGAAGCTTTCTTT.